Reported below is one T cell receptor (beta chain). It has no known antigen specificity. Base qualities are not recorded, but no much larger clone differs from it by a single base. This record belongs to a study of Ad26.COV2.S vaccination and SARS-CoV-2 variants (dated by TCRdb to the early 2020s). Some background on the complete study: Donors in the vaccine arm were drawn from COV1001, a multicentre, randomized, double-blind, placebo-controlled phase I-IIa trial testing Ad26.COV2.S in healthy adults. Ad26.COV2.S was administered intramuscularly at 5 x 10^10 or 1 x 10^11 viral particles, either as a single shot or as two shots given 56 days apart. The specificity and breadth of SARS-CoV-2-reactive T cell receptors after Ad26.COV2.S vaccination were assessed by TCRbeta repertoire sequencing. The TCR-sequenced set comprised approximately 32 samples: 19 Ad26.COV2.S vaccine recipients, 5 placebo recipients and 8 SARS-CoV-2 convalescent individuals. Trial participants were randomized into five groups of five, in which low-dose or high-dose Ad26.COV2.S was given once or twice, or placebo was given on both occasions. Throughout the experiments and outcome assessment, investigators stayed blinded to trial group allocation.

From a lookup of the germline V gene, CDR1 and CDR2 are WSHSY and SAAADI. A distance of 17 bases separates the germline ends of V and J, which lose 5 bases and 6 bases respectively. The CDR3 sequence holds 15 residues, the cysteine and phenylalanine included. Left in the record is the CDR3 DNA by itself, 45 bases read in frame from the first base. TCRbeta CDR3 regions were sequenced with the immunoSEQ Assay. After extraction, genomic DNA underwent amplification by bias-controlled multiplex PCR, followed by high-throughput sequencing. In the source study's methods: To quantify the absolute abundance of every unique TCRbeta CDR3 region, sequences were collapsed and filtered. T cell fraction was estimated by normalization of TCRbeta template counts to usable DNA, with usable DNA being measured through amplification of reference genes present in all nucleated cells. Repertoire TCRs were annotated as SARS-CoV-2-specific by exact matching of V gene, CDR3 amino acid sequence and J gene to a known reactive TCR set. MIRA supplied the reference SARS-CoV-2 TCR set, which was filtered for enrichment in COVID-19-positive ImmuneCODE repertoires so that public or cross-reactive TCRs were removed. Using the MIRA antigens, annotated TCRs were further analysed by specific ORF or by position within an ORF. Depth was the summed frequency of annotated unique rearrangements, while breadth was defined as annotated unique rearrangements over total unique productive rearrangements. Group comparisons of TCR breadth used two-sided Wilcoxon rank-sum tests. The table comes from immuneACCESS by way of TCRdb, which keeps in-frame sequences with V and J called. Part of the clones is missing from these tables; in studies checked, under half for an unresolved V gene and the rest for unknown reasons. V and J calls and clone size are given by that table; D and trimming were obtained from the DNA. For this sample there are approximately 400,000 clones; about four fifths appear just once. The ten largest account for almost 7.5% of the sample.

Taken with the paper, the label for treatment or condition translates to: 19 received Ad26.COV2.S at low or high dose, single or two shots; 5 received placebo; per-sample allocation not given. Repertoires of vaccine and placebo recipients were sequenced from samples collected on day 63 after the first injection. Cohort 1b enrolled 20 to 30 adults aged 18-55 years at a single site in Boston, USA, between 29 July and 7 August 2020. Ad26.COV2.S was a replication-incompetent adenovirus type 26 vector expressing a prefusion-stabilized SARS-CoV-2 spike protein from the original Wuhan strain. Broad study findings and their caveats: The study was not powered for comparison of responses between vaccine doses or regimens. Ad26.COV2.S recipients had higher spike-specific TCR breadth than placebo recipients (P = 0.0014). Non-spike TCR breadth was comparable between vaccine and placebo recipients, consistent with the vaccine containing only spike. Substantial breadth of spike-specific CD8+ and CD4+ T cell responses was reported after vaccination. According to the authors, total T cell responses may have been underestimated by the TCR breadth and depth analyses.

The rearrangement joined TRBV10-2 to TRBJ2-1; 6 matching bases give a weak D call of TRBD2. The sequences come from peripheral blood, collected in a trial of Ad26.COV2.S vaccine versus placebo. This clonotype originated in a person between 18 and 60 years old who received the Ad26.COV2.S COVID-19 vaccine or a placebo. The DNA reads as follows: TGCGCCAGCAGTCTTAGCGGCAACCCGGGCAATGAGCAGTTCTTC. It is translated as CASSLSGNPGNEQFF.